What follows is one T cell receptor beta chain and its context. The antigen it recognizes is unknown. Base qualities are missing; no much larger clone stands one base away. The germline V gene (reference sequence) yields LGHDT for CDR1 and YNNKEL for CDR2. Germline trimming amounts to 2 bases on V and 2 bases on J, with 5 as the count of junction bases outside the gene matches. CDR3 length: 16 amino acids, cysteine to phenylalanine. Only the CDR3 DNA stays, 48 bases, in frame from base 1. This entry comes from a study of blood T cells in healthy people across ages (dated by TCRdb to between 2014 and 2016). Background on the whole study: In model experiments, roughly one uniquely barcoded TCR beta cDNA molecule per two T cells was captured by template switching. Using deep sequencing normalized with unique cDNA molecular identifiers, the study measured how TCR beta repertoire diversity changes with age. The donors were split into four age groups: young (average about 15 years), middle-aged (39), aged (about 62) and long-lived (approximately 80). To avoid experimental bias, donors of different ages were distributed randomly across sequencing lanes. Two additional independent replicas of 1 million unique cDNA reads from the same blood draw were analyzed for two donors (one aged 18 to 29 and one aged 80 or older). Study-wide findings and limitations: Total diversity estimates from one million sequenced T cells were considered lower bounds and underestimates. Observed TCR beta diversity per million T cells fell roughly linearly with age, and a significant reduction was already apparent by age approximately 41. Compared with the aged group, more naive CD4+ T cells, fewer expanded clones and increased TCR diversity were shown by the long-lived group, suggesting age selection. Donor CMV infection status was unknown, potentially confounding age-related changes in expanded clonotypes. There was a strong correlation between observed TCR beta diversity and the percentage of naive T cells measured by flow cytometry. Bulk unsorted PBMC profiling prevented conclusive comparison of naive and antigen-experienced compartments.

Libraries were built with 5' RACE. A second about 7 to 12 cycle PCR used a sample-barcoded 5' primer and a J-beta primer mix. A unique molecular identifier was introduced onto each TCR beta cDNA molecule by a template-switch 5' adaptor carrying 12 random nucleotides. At least 2.5 million CDR3-containing paired-end reads were obtained from each sample. All of the RNA was converted into first-strand cDNA using the Mint cDNA synthesis kit, with a TRBC-specific oligonucleotide serving as the primer. After uracil-DNA glycosylase treatment, a first 18-cycle PCR used universal primers M1SS and BC2_uni_R on all cDNA. Concerning the study's data processing: Normalization of each sample was performed by random selection of 1 million high-quality reads, each carrying a distinct molecular identifier. Reads with shared molecular identifiers were discarded instead of being binned into consensus sequences. MiTCR, set to a Q25 quality threshold and the strictest error-elimination algorithm, was used for CDR3 identification, clonotype clustering and error correction. Lower-bound total TCR beta diversity was estimated with a nonparametric unseen species model using Euler transformation. TCRdb trimmed public reads at Q25 via fastp, called clones via MiXCR and kept in-frame beta chains. When rows share a CDR3 protein, they turn into one entry using the most common DNA and genes. For this entry, the V and J calls and clone size follow TCRdb and not the study's own pipeline. The sample has 1.5 million to 2 million distinct CDR3 sequences on record, 39% of them singletons. The top ten clones comprise approximately 22% of the sample.

The 39 donors, aged roughly 6 to 100 years, were systemically healthy Caucasian individuals from Russia. Each donor gave 8.5 to 10 milliliters of peripheral blood, collected into EDTA-treated Vacutainer tubes. PBMCs were isolated by Ficoll-Paque density-gradient centrifugation, with at least 7 million obtained per sample. Total RNA was extracted from PBMCs with Trizol reagent, with at least 6 micrograms obtained per sample. The percentages of naive CD45RAhigh/CD27high T cells were determined by flow cytometry on a PBMC aliquot from every donor. The rearrangement combines TRBV3-1 with TRBJ2-3; a stretch of 9 junction bases matches TRBD2. The source of this sequence is a human donor in good health. The material sequenced was blood. CDR3 sequence: CASSQNPGLATDTQYF. The DNA is as follows: TGTGCCAGCAGCCAAAACCCGGGACTAGCCACAGATACGCAGTATTTT.